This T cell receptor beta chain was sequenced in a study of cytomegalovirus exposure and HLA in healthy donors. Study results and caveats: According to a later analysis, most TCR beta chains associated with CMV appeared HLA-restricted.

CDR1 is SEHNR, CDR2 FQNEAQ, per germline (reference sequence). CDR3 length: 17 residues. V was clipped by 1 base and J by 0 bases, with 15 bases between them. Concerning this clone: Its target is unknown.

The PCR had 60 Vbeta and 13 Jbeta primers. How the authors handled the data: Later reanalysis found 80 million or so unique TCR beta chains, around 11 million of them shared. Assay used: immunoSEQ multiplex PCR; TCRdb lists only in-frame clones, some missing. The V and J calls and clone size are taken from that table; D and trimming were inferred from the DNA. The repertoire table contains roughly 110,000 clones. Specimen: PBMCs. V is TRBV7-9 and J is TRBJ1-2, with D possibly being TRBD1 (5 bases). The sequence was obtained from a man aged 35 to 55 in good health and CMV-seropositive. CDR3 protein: CASSLEGRGASNYGYTF. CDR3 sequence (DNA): TGTGCCAGCAGCTTAGAGGGGAGGGGAGCTTCTAACTATGGCTACACCTTC.